This record covers a single T cell receptor beta chain. Its antigen remains unidentified. The data were obtained in a study of vaccination effects on CD4 cells after COVID-19. General study points: Clones that were induced by infection or by vaccine showed marked contraction late after vaccination.

Antigen-specific CD4+ T cells were expanded with viral peptide pools in the ViraFEST assay before sequencing. The authors isolated CD4+ T cells after around nine days of culture. As their vaccination, participants received two doses of either BNT162b2 or mRNA-1273. Every well got a few million PBMC, which were grown with 10 IU/ml IL-2 and 8.5 to 10 ug/ml peptides. The method was immunoSEQ multiplex PCR; TCRdb's version includes in-frame clones alone and lacks a portion of them. The sample holds about 30,000 clones, just under 75% seen once. The length of the CDR3 is 15 residues. Germline V CDR1 and CDR2: SEHNR, FQNEAQ (reference sequence). Between the trimmed V and J ends, which lost 5 bases and 6 bases, there was a span of 17 bases.

The chain carries TRBV7-9 and TRBJ2-4; D tentatively reads TRBD1 or TRBD2 (5 bases each). The sequence derives from a human donor who received a COVID-19 vaccine. Sequencing used CD4+ T cells from PBMCs cultured with HCoV-229E spike peptides, obtained after COVID-19 vaccination. The CDR3 region is CASSGRDVQANIQYF. CDR3 DNA sequence: TGTGCCAGCAGCGGCCGGGACGTTCAAGCAAACATTCAGTACTTC.